Listed here is a single TCR beta chain. The data were taken from a study of blood T cell repertoires in COVID-19. About the research overall: Acute and convalescent COVID-19 specimens originated in the United States, Italy and Spain.

Source study methods: Estimates of nucleated cell counts were drawn from the amplification of reference gene primers. Here immunoSEQ multiplex PCR was the method, and the copy in TCRdb shows in-frame clones only, minus some. That table is the source of V, J and clone size, and D and trimming were worked out from the DNA. The top ten hold around 25% of the sample, which has under 150,000 clones, just under 80% seen once. The junction had 4 bases not matched to a gene; V was cut back by 1 base and J by 7 bases. CDR3 length: 14 amino acids. Germline V gene sequence: CDR1 GTSNPN, CDR2 SVGIG (reference sequence).

Sequencing was done on a sample of peripheral blood. The receptor comes from a human donor in a cohort sampled during active COVID-19. The chain recombines TRBV30 with TRBJ1-6; 7 bases agree with TRBD1. This CDR3 reads CAWSAGQENSPLHF. The CDR3 nucleotides read TGTGCCTGGAGTGCTGGACAGGAAAATTCACCCCTCCACTTT.